Sequencing of this T cell receptor (beta chain) was carried out in a study of tumor and adjacent non-tumor tissue in lung cancer. Looking at the study overall: The cohort had about a dozen adenocarcinoma, 2 squamous cell and 1 small cell patients.

Three rounds of nested PCR, following a modified ARM-PCR protocol, produced the TCRbeta library. TCRdb reprocessed the multiplex PCR reads via MiXCR and lists one record per CDR3 protein. Of 220,000 or so distinct CDR3 sequences in the sample, 70% to 75% were seen once. This sample's RNA came from whole unsorted tissue. Donors were chemotherapy-naive, newly diagnosed lung cancer surgical patients in China, August–November 2014. This receptor was obtained from a man between 60 and 70 years old with non-small cell lung cancer. The sequenced sample was lung tumor tissue.

CDR3 sequence (DNA): TGTGCCAGCAGCATTAGGGCTAGCGGGGCCCAAGGGGAGCTGTTTTTT. Encoded protein: CASSIRASGAQGELFF. The rearrangement links TRBV11-2 to TRBJ2-2; the match to TRBD2 covers 9 bases. Trimming removed 5 bases from V and 8 bases from J; junction bases left unmatched: 12. Germline-derived CDR1 and CDR2 are SGHAT and FQNNGV. This CDR3 comprises 16 residues.